A single sample is the source of the 8 T cell receptor beta chains below, sequenced in a study of blood T cell repertoires in COVID-19. TCRdb keeps only in-frame clones here, not all; method: immunoSEQ multiplex PCR. Of over 400,000 clones in the sample, approximately 83% were seen once. Sequencing input: peripheral blood. These receptors were taken from a human donor in a cohort sampled during active COVID-19.

The CDR3 loop is CASRPPGGYNEQFF. The CDR3 DNA is TGTGCCAGCAGACCCCCGGGGGGGTACAATGAGCAGTTCTTC. J is TRBJ2-1 and V is TRBV7-2; 8 bases line up with TRBD2. J was trimmed by 4 bases and V by 6 bases; bases with no gene match: 5. This CDR3 has 14 amino acids. Germline lookup yields CDR1 SGHTA and CDR2 FQGNSA.

This clone appeared a few times. The V call is TRBV5-4, the J call TRBJ2-7; 11 bases map to TRBD2. The germline V gene encodes CDR1 SGHNT and CDR2 YYREEE (reference sequence). The CDR3 extends over 15 amino acids. J gave up 2 bases and V 4 bases, and 5 bases lay outside the gene matches. The CDR3 region has the DNA TGTGCCAGCAGCCCGGGACTAGCGGAGGCCTACGAGCAGTACTTC. Amino acid sequence: CASSPGLAEAYEQYF.

The chain couples TRBV5-4 to TRBJ1-2, with D perhaps TRBD1 (5 bases). Germline lookup yields CDR1 SGHNT and CDR2 YYREEE (reference sequence). This CDR3 contains 13 residues. V was trimmed by 1 base and J by 5 bases, leaving 9 bases between them. DNA of the CDR3: TGTGCCAGCAGCTTGCGCAGGGTATATGGCTACACCTTC. Its translation is CASSLRRVYGYTF. Using reference TRBV5-4 and TRBJ1-2 for the parts outside the CDR3, the full variable domain is ETGVTQSPTHLIKTRGQQVTLRCSSQSGHNTVSWYQQALGQGPQFIFQYYREEENGRGNFPPRFSGLQFPNYSSELNVNALELDDSALYLCASSLRRVYGYTFGSGTRLTVV.

V gene TRBV5-1 combines with J gene TRBJ2-2; TRBD1 matches at 10 bases. This CDR3 contains 20 residues. The germline CDR1 and CDR2 sequences are SGHRS and YFSETQ. The V and J ends lost 1 base and 6 bases, in that order; junction bases with no gene match: 18. CDR3 residues: CASSLLVSATGQGNAGELFF. DNA for the CDR3: TGCGCCAGCAGCTTGTTAGTCTCGGCTACGGGACAGGGGAATGCCGGGGAGCTGTTTTTT.

This clone was seen only a few times. This chain uses TRBV30 with TRBJ1-5; D is unresolved. The CDR3 length is 13 residues. V was trimmed by 4 bases and J by 3 bases, leaving 10 bases between them. Germline V gene lookup returns CDR1 GTSNPN and CDR2 SVGIG (reference sequence). The CDR3 region has the DNA TGTGCCTGGAATGCGGCAGCCAATCAGCCCCAGCATTTT. It specifies CAWNAAANQPQHF. The full variable domain, completed using reference TRBV30 and TRBJ1-5, is SQTIHQWPATLVQPVGSPLSLECTVEGTSNPNLYWYRQAAGRGLQLLFYSVGIGQISSEVPQNLSASRPQDRQFILSSKKLLLSDSGFYLCAWNAAANQPQHFGDGTRLSIL.

The chain employs TRBV30 and TRBJ1-4; 8 nucleotides line up with TRBD1. This CDR3 has 14 residues. Germline V CDR1 and CDR2: GTSNPN, SVGIG (reference sequence). With 0 bases clipped from V and 8 bases from J, the junction kept 5 bases outside the gene matches. CDR3 bases: TGTGCCTGGAGTGTCTTACAGGGGGACGAAAAACTGTTTTTT. Encoded protein: CAWSVLQGDEKLFF.

This clone was seen a few times. The chain has TRBV5-6 and TRBJ2-1; the D gene is possibly TRBD2 (6 bases). This CDR3 is 15 amino acids long. The germline CDR1 and CDR2 sequences are SGHDT and YYEEEE. V dropped 0 bases and J dropped 10 bases, with 17 bases sitting between them. The CDR3 bases are TGTGCCAGCAGCTTGGGGGGGGAGCCCTCGGACGAGCAGTTCTTC. Protein sequence: CASSLGGEPSDEQFF. The whole variable domain, filled in from reference TRBV5-6 and TRBJ2-1, reads DAGVTQSPTHLIKTRGQQVTLRCSPKSGHDTVSWYQQALGQGPQFIFQYYEEEERQRGNFPDRFSGHQFPNYSSELNVNALLLGDSALYLCASSLGGEPSDEQFFGPGTRLTVL.

The chain has TRBV7-2 and TRBJ2-5; D is unresolved. Trimming removed 2 bases at V and 5 bases at J, with 15 bases between. Germline V CDR1 and CDR2: SGHTA, FQGNSA. This CDR3 region has 15 residues. CDR3 nucleotides: TGTGCCAGCAGCTTACATCCGAACGTCGGGGAGACCCAGTACTTC. Translating gives CASSLHPNVGETQYF.